What follows describes a single TCR beta chain. Its antigen is not identified. Since no conserved phenylalanine or tryptophan closes the CDR3, a read error is the likely cause. CDR1 SGHVS and CDR2 FNYEAQ come from the germline V gene. This CDR3 is 12 amino acids long. Trimming took 4 bases from V and 6 from J, leaving 9 bases between them. The source of the sample is a study of T cell repertoires in cytomegalovirus infection. Study summary: Public TCR beta signatures were indicative of both CMV infection and a matching HLA type.

One entry per CDR3 protein results from TCRdb running MiXCR on the reads. The sample consists of roughly 800,000 distinct CDR3 sequences, just under 30% of them appearing once. Findings and caveats of the study: Dominating the ex vivo response were TCR beta clonotypes that were CMV-specific and HLA-C-restricted.

The source was cultured CD8+ T cells from PBMCs, collected from culture after CMV antigen stimulation. This receptor was identified in a human donor in good health (CMV status not recorded). Some clones in this sample may be carry-over from other donors' samples. The chain uses TRBV7-6 and TRBJ1-2; D call uncertain. In DNA, the CDR3 is TGTGCCAGCAGCTATCCTTCTAATGGCTACACCTAC. Amino acid sequence: CASSYPSNGYTY.